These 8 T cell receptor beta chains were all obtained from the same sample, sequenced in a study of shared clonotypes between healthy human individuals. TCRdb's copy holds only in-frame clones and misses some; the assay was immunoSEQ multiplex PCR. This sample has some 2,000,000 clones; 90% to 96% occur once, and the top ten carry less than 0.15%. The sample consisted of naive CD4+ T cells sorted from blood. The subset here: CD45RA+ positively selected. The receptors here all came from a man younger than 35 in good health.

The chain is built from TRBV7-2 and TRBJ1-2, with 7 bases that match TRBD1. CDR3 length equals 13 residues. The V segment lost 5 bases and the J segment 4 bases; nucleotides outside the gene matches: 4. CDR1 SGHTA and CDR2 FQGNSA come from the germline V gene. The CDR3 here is CASSPGQVYGYTF. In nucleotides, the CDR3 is TGTGCCAGCAGCCCCGGACAGGTCTATGGCTACACCTTC.

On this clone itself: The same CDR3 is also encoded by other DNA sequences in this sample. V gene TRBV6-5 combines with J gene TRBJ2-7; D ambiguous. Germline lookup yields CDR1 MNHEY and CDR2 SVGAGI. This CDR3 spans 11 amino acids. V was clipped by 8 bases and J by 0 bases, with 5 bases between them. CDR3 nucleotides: TGTGCCAGCGGGCTCTCCTACGAGCAGTACTTC. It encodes CASGLSYEQYF.

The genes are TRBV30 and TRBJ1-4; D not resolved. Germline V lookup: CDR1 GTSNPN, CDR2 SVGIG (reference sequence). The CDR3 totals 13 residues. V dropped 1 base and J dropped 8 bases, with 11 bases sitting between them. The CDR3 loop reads CAWSADPGEKLFF. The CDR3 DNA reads TGTGCCTGGAGTGCTGACCCCGGAGAAAAACTGTTTTTT.

CDR3 residues: CASSQEGLSSTNTQYF. The CDR3, as DNA: TGTGCCAGCAGCCAAGAAGGACTCTCTTCCACGAATACGCAGTATTTT. This chain joins TRBV4-2 and TRBJ2-3; D may be TRBD2 (5 bases). V dropped 0 bases and J dropped 7 bases, with 17 bases sitting between them. This CDR3 contains 16 residues. Germline V gene data show CDR1 as LGHNA and CDR2 as YNFKEQ.

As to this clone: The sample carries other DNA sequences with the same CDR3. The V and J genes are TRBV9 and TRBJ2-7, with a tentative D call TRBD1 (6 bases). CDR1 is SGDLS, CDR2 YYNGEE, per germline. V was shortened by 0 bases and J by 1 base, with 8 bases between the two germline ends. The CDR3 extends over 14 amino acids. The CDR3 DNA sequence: TGTGCCAGCAGCGTAGGGGGGCAATCCTACGAGCAGTACTTC. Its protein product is CASSVGGQSYEQYF.

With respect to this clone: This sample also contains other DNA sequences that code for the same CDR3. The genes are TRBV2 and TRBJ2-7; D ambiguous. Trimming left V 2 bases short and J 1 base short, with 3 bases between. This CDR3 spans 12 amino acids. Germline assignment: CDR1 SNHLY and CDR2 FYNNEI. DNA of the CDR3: TGTGCCAGCAGTGAATCTTCCTACGAGCAGTACTTC. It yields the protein CASSESSYEQYF.

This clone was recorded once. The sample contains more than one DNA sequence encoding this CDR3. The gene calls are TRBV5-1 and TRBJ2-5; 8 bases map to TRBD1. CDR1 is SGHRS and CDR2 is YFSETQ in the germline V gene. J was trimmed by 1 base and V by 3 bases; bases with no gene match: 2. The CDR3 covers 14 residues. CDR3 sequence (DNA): TGCGCCAGCAGCTCGGGACAGGTCCAAGAGACCCAGTACTTC. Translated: CASSSGQVQETQYF.

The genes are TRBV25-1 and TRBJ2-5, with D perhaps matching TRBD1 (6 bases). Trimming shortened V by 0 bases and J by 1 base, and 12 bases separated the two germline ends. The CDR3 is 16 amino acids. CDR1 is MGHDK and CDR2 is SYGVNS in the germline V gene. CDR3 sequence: CASSEYRGTTQETQYF. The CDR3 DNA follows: TGTGCCAGCAGTGAATATAGAGGGACAACCCAAGAGACCCAGTACTTC.